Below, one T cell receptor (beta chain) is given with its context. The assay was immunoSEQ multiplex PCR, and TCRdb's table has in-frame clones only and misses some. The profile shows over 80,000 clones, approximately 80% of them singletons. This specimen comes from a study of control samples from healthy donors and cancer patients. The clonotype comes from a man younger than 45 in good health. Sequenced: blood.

The CDR3 sequence: CASSRKGGGTEAFF. The CDR3 coding sequence is TGTGCCAGCAGCCGGAAGGGGGGAGGCACTGAAGCTTTCTTT. The chain carries TRBV5-4 and TRBJ1-1, with a weak D call TRBD1 (6 bases). Germline V gives CDR1 SGHNT, CDR2 YYREEE (reference sequence). V lost 4 bases to trimming and J lost 4 bases, with 14 bases between them. This CDR3 region has 14 residues.